The 27 T cell receptor beta chains in this list originate from one sample, sequenced in a study of blood T cell repertoires in COVID-19. The repertoire was sequenced with immunoSEQ multiplex PCR; TCRdb's copy has only in-frame clones and lacks some. The sample carries some 200,000 clones, around nine tenths recorded once. Sequencing used peripheral blood. The origin of the receptors is a woman aged 70-85 years with COVID-19, enrolled during active disease.

The CDR3 region has the DNA TGTGCCATCAGCCTACAGGGGGCTGACTACAATGAGCAGTTCTTC. Protein product: CAISLQGADYNEQFF. The genes are TRBV10-3 and TRBJ2-1; 9 bases fit TRBD1. Trimming at V came to 6 bases and at J to 3 bases, leaving 6 bases not matched to a gene. Germline CDR1 and CDR2: ENHRY and SYGVKD. This CDR3 contains 15 residues.

This clone came up a few times. The chain couples TRBV7-8 to TRBJ2-1; TRBD2 is a possible D gene (5 bases). The V gene lost 4 bases and the J gene lost 9 bases, with 19 bases spanning the gap. CDR3 length: 15 amino acids. Germline V lookup: CDR1 SGHVS, CDR2 FQNEAQ. In DNA, the CDR3 is TGTGCCAGCAGCTCCCCCGCCGGGCGGGTGGGTGAGCAGTTCTTC. It codes for CASSSPAGRVGEQFF.

V is TRBV7-3 and J is TRBJ1-1, with 8 nucleotides matching TRBD1. With 2 bases clipped from V and 4 bases from J, the junction kept 3 bases outside the gene matches. The CDR3 is 14 residues long. Looked up from germline, CDR1 is SGHTA and CDR2 is FQGTGA. CDR3 nucleotides: TGTGCCAGCAGCTTACCAGGGGGCTTCACTGAAGCTTTCTTT. Translated, it gives CASSLPGGFTEAFF. The full variable domain, its missing parts supplied by reference TRBV7-3 and TRBJ1-1, is GAGVSQTPSNKVTEKGKYVELRCDPISGHTALYWYRQSLGQGPEFLIYFQGTGAADDSGLPNDRFFAVRPEGSVSTLKIQRTERGDSAVYLCASSLPGGFTEAFFGQGTRLTVV.

The chain carries TRBV3-1 (or the pseudogene TRBV3-2) and TRBJ2-7; a weak D match, TRBD1 (5 bases). The V gene's germline CDR1 is LGHDT and CDR2 YNNKEL (reference sequence). V lost 1 base and J lost 3, with 7 bases in between. The CDR3 is made up of 13 amino acids. This CDR3 reads CASSQVTGYEQYF. The CDR3 coding sequence is TGTGCCAGCAGCCAAGTTACAGGCTACGAGCAGTACTTC.

This chain uses TRBV7-9 with TRBJ2-3; 10 nucleotides agree with TRBD2. J was trimmed by 4 bases and V by 0 bases; bases with no gene match: 13. CDR1 is SEHNR and CDR2 is FQNEAQ in the germline V gene (reference sequence). CDR3 length: 19 residues. The DNA of the CDR3 is TGTGCCAGCAGCTTAGCGGGAGCGGGAGGGCCTATTTCCCCAGATACGCAGTATTTT. Its translation is CASSLAGAGGPISPDTQYF.

In this sample, this clone turned up once. The chain combines TRBV27 with TRBJ2-4; D gene uncertain. Per the germline V gene, CDR1 is MNHEY and CDR2 is SMNVEV (reference sequence). Trimming shortened V by 8 bases and J by 4 bases, and 15 bases separated the two germline ends. This CDR3 contains 14 residues. This chain's CDR3 is CASLHHSLKNIQYF. CDR3 bases: TGTGCCAGCCTGCATCACAGCCTAAAAAACATTCAGTACTTC.

J is TRBJ1-3 and V is TRBV28; 7 bases fit TRBD1. Germline lookup yields CDR1 MDHEN and CDR2 SYDVKM. The CDR3 spans 14 residues. V lost 5 bases and J lost 4; bases outside the gene matches: 5. CDR3 DNA sequence: TGTGCCAGCAGTCAAACAGGGGCCGGAAACACCATATATTTT. Encoded protein: CASSQTGAGNTIYF.

The chain combines TRBV12-3 or TRBV12-4 with TRBJ2-3; D is perhaps TRBD2 (5 bases). The CDR3 has 13 amino acids. V was cut by 1 base and J by 4 bases, with 6 bases left in between. CDR3 sequence: CASSLGGPDTQYF. The CDR3 region has the DNA TGTGCCAGCAGTTTAGGAGGGCCAGATACGCAGTATTTT.

This chain uses TRBV2 with TRBJ2-7, with no clear D. The ends were cut back, 6 bases at V and 2 bases at J, with 14 bases in the middle. This CDR3 has 14 residues. Germline V gene data show CDR1 as SNHLY and CDR2 as FYNNEI. CDR3 DNA sequence: TGTGCCAGCAGCTTCCGGCGGAATGCCTACGAGCAGTACTTC. This encodes CASSFRRNAYEQYF. Using reference TRBV2 and TRBJ2-7 for the parts outside the CDR3, the full variable domain is EPEVTQTPSHQVTQMGQEVILRCVPISNHLYFYWYRQILGQKVEFLVSFYNNEISEKSEIFDDQFSVERPDGSNFTLKIRSTKLEDSAMYFCASSFRRNAYEQYFGPGTRLTVT.

The chain joins TRBV6-5 to TRBJ1-2; 8 positions match TRBD1. The J segment lost 6 bases and the V segment lost 0 bases, leaving 3 bases of the junction unmatched. Germline-derived CDR1 and CDR2 are MNHEY and SVGAGI. The CDR3 is 14 amino acids. CDR3 sequence reads: CASSYSGQADGYTF. In DNA, the CDR3 is TGTGCCAGCAGTTACTCGGGACAGGCGGATGGCTACACCTTC.

This clone was seen a few times. The V and J genes are TRBV6-5 and TRBJ1-3; 8 nucleotides line up with TRBD1. After removal of 6 bases from V and 2 bases from J, the junction contained 0 bases not matched to a gene. CDR3 length: 13 residues. Germline V gene lookup returns CDR1 MNHEY and CDR2 SVGAGI. The CDR3 DNA follows: TGTGCCAGCAGGACAGGGGCTGGAAACACCATATATTTT. This translates into CASRTGAGNTIYF.

The CDR3 loop is CASSQDYGSQGEQYF. Here the CDR3 DNA reads TGTGCCAGCAGCCAAGACTACGGGAGCCAGGGCGAGCAGTACTTC. V is TRBV3-1 (or the pseudogene TRBV3-2) and J is TRBJ2-7; a weak D match, TRBD2 (6 bases). Germline CDR1 and CDR2: LGHDT and YNNKEL (reference sequence). The V gene lost 0 bases and the J gene lost 6 bases, with 15 bases spanning the gap. CDR3 size: 15 residues.

The V call is TRBV11-1, the J call TRBJ2-5; the D gene is possibly TRBD2 (5 bases). Germline V gene lookup returns CDR1 SGHAT and CDR2 FQDESV (reference sequence). Trimming removed 4 bases from V and 7 bases from J, with 13 bases in between. This CDR3 is built from 13 residues. As DNA, the CDR3 is TGTGCCAGCAGCTCCACGAGGGCGGGGACCCAGTACTTC. Its protein is CASSSTRAGTQYF.

The chain has TRBV5-8 and TRBJ1-5; 7 nucleotides agree with TRBD1. The J segment lost 1 base and the V segment lost 0 bases, leaving 4 bases of the junction unmatched. The CDR3 consists of 16 residues. Looked up from germline, CDR1 is SGHTS and CDR2 is YDEGEE. This CDR3 reads CASSLVTGRSNQPQHF. As DNA, the CDR3 is TGTGCCAGCAGCTTGGTGACAGGGAGGAGCAATCAGCCCCAGCATTTT.

The V gene is TRBV5-5, the J gene TRBJ2-7, with a weak D call TRBD2 (5 bases). V lost 2 bases to trimming and J lost 3 bases, with 9 bases between them. Germline values: CDR1 SGHKS, CDR2 YYEKEE (reference sequence). The CDR3 runs to 13 residues. The CDR3 region has the DNA TGTGCCAGCAGCTTCATCGGAGGCTACGAGCAGTACTTC. Protein product: CASSFIGGYEQYF.

CDR3 bases: TGTGCCAGCAGCTCCCTAGCGGGAGGCCCTCCAGATACGCAGTATTTT. The encoded protein is CASSSLAGGPPDTQYF. This chain joins TRBV5-8 and TRBJ2-3; 11 bases map to TRBD2. J was trimmed by 4 bases and V by 3 bases; bases with no gene match: 7. Germline V gene sequence: CDR1 SGHTS, CDR2 YDEGEE. The CDR3 contains 16 residues.

The chain uses TRBV18 and TRBJ1-3; 9 bases are a match to TRBD1. V trimming: 3 bases; J trimming: 3 bases; junction bases outside the gene matches: 12. The length of the CDR3 is 18 residues. Germline CDR1 and CDR2: KGHSH and LQKENI. CDR3 nucleotide sequence: TGTGCCAGCTCACCGTTCCTACTACAGGGGGCCGATGGAAACACCATATATTTT. It yields the protein CASSPFLLQGADGNTIYF.

Only one count was recorded for this clone. The genes are TRBV20-1 and TRBJ1-5; possibly TRBD1 for D (6 bases). Trimming took 3 bases from V and 0 from J, leaving 12 bases between them. Germline V gene data show CDR1 as DFQATT and CDR2 as SNEGSKA (reference sequence). The CDR3 is made up of 15 amino acids. The CDR3 DNA reads TGCAGTGCTAGTCAGGGGCGGTATAGCAATCAGCCCCAGCATTTT. Translated, it gives CSASQGRYSNQPQHF.

The chain uses TRBV24-1 and TRBJ2-7, with TRBD1 matching 9 bases. Germline assignment: CDR1 KGHDR and CDR2 SFDVKD. CDR3 length: 15 amino acids. The junction had 6 bases not matched to a gene; V was cut back by 3 bases and J by 4 bases. The CDR3 nucleotides are TGTGCCACCAGTGATAACGGACAGGGGAGGTACGAGCAGTACTTC. It is translated as CATSDNGQGRYEQYF.

This chain uses TRBV5-1 with TRBJ2-6; the match to TRBD2 covers 7 bases. Per germline, CDR1 SGHRS and CDR2 YFSETQ. V shed 4 bases and J 4 bases; nucleotides not matched to a gene: 5. The CDR3 is 15 residues long. This CDR3 reads CASSPSGVGANVLTF. The CDR3 coding sequence is TGCGCCAGCAGCCCCAGCGGGGTAGGGGCCAACGTCCTGACTTTC.

J is TRBJ1-2 and V is TRBV30, with D perhaps matching TRBD1 (6 bases). The CDR3 extends over 13 amino acids. In germline, CDR1 is GTSNPN, CDR2 SVGIG (reference sequence). The V and J ends lost 4 bases and 3 bases respectively, with 12 bases between them. The CDR3 is CAWTPDRDYGYTF. The CDR3 DNA follows: TGTGCCTGGACCCCGGACAGAGACTATGGCTACACCTTC.

The chain couples TRBV28 to TRBJ1-5, with D possibly being TRBD1 (6 bases). The CDR3 spans 15 residues. Germline values: CDR1 MDHEN, CDR2 SYDVKM. Between the trimmed V and J ends, which lost 3 bases and 7 bases, there was a span of 16 bases. The CDR3 protein is CASSFSGRDNQPQHF. The DNA for the CDR3 is TGTGCCAGCAGTTTTTCCGGCAGGGACAACCAGCCCCAGCATTTT. Looking up the rest from reference TRBV28 and TRBJ1-5 gives the full variable domain: DVKVTQSSRYLVKRTGEKVFLECVQDMDHENMFWYRQDPGLGLRLIYFSYDVKMKEKGDIPEGYSVSREKKERFSLILESASTNQTSMYLCASSFSGRDNQPQHFGDGTRLSIL.

The V call is TRBV19, the J call TRBJ1-1; tentative D call: TRBD1 (5 bases). Trimming took off 7 bases at V and 1 base at J, with 13 bases between the two ends. The germline CDR1 and CDR2 sequences are LNHDA and SQIVND (reference sequence). The CDR3 loop spans 14 amino acids. The CDR3 loop reads CASIRGSGNTEAFF. In DNA form, the CDR3 reads TGTGCCAGTATCCGGGGGTCGGGGAACACTGAAGCTTTCTTT.

This clone has a single count. V gene TRBV5-6 combines with J gene TRBJ1-3; possibly TRBD1 for D (6 bases). V was shortened by 4 bases and J by 13 bases, with 18 bases between the two germline ends. Germline V gene lookup returns CDR1 SGHDT and CDR2 YYEEEE. The CDR3 runs 13 residues. The CDR3 region has the DNA TGTGCCAGCAGCCTTGCAATGGACAGAAATATATATTTT. The encoded protein is CASSLAMDRNIYF.

The rearrangement uses TRBV10-3 and TRBJ2-7, with no clear D. Germline V CDR1 and CDR2: ENHRY, SYGVKD. The CDR3 covers 14 residues. Trimming pared 2 bases from V and 3 bases from J, leaving 11 bases between. The CDR3 spells CAISEAADIYEQYF. The CDR3, as DNA: TGTGCCATCAGTGAGGCCGCGGATATCTACGAGCAGTACTTC.

V gene TRBV5-1 combines with J gene TRBJ2-7, with 15 bases lining up with TRBD2. Germline V gene lookup returns CDR1 SGHRS and CDR2 YFSETQ. Germline trimming cut 1 base from V and 0 bases from J; bases unmatched to any gene: 5. The CDR3 has 18 residues. CDR3 sequence reads: CASSLTGTSGRSSYEQYF. Here the CDR3 DNA reads TGCGCCAGCAGCTTGACTGGGACTAGCGGGAGGAGCTCCTACGAGCAGTACTTC.

The gene calls are TRBV10-3 and TRBJ2-1; TRBD2 agrees at 10 bases. Germline CDR1 is ENHRY and CDR2 is SYGVKD. This CDR3 spans 17 amino acids. With V trimmed by 10 bases and J by 2 bases, 14 bases remained unmatched. The CDR3 coding sequence is TGTGCCACGTCACTAGCGGGACAAATATCTACCTACAATGAGCAGTTCTTC. Encoded protein: CATSLAGQISTYNEQFF.